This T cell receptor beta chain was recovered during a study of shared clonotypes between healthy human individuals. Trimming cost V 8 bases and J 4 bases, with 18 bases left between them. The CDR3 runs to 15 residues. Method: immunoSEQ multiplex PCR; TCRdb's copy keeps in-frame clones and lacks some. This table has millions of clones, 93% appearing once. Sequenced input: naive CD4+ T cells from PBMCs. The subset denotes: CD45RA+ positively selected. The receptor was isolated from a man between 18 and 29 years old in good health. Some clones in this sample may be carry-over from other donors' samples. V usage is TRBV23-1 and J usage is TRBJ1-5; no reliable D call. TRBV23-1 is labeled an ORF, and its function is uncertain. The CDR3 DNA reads TGCGCCAGCGGACGAAACACATACTATAATCAGCCCCAGCATTTT. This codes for CASGRNTYYNQPQHF.